This entry describes one T cell receptor beta chain. V lost 5 bases and J lost 6, with 11 bases in between. Germline V gene lookup returns CDR1 MNHNY and CDR2 SVGAGI (reference sequence). The CDR3 consists of 13 residues. This sample is drawn from a study of blood T cell repertoires in COVID-19. Study-level information: Samples representing acute and convalescent COVID-19 were sourced from the United States, Italy and Spain. The analysed material was cDNA or gDNA that came from T cells, B-cell-depleted T cells, or PBMCs.

Original data processing: By means of reference gene primer amplification, nucleated cell counts were estimated. Clones were read by immunoSEQ multiplex PCR, and TCRdb kept only the in-frame ones, dropping some. V and J calls and clone size follow that table, whereas D and trimming were derived from the DNA. The profile shows around 300,000 clones, around 90% of them singletons. The clonotype was recovered from a man aged 50-60 years with acute or convalescent COVID-19. This chain links TRBV6-6 with TRBJ1-5, with a tentative D call TRBD1 (6 bases). Sample: peripheral blood. CDR3 nucleotides: TGTGCCAGCAGTAACAGGGAAGGTCAGCCCCAGCATTTT. Translation gives CASSNREGQPQHF.